The sequence of this T cell receptor (beta chain) was determined in a study of regulatory T cells in long-lasting Graves disease. Germline V gene sequence: CDR1 SGHAT, CDR2 FQDESV (reference sequence). V shed 1 base and J 6 bases; nucleotides not matched to a gene: 7. The CDR3 totals 15 residues. To make TCR beta libraries, researchers used iRepertoire HTBI primers and Arm-PCR of CDR3 regions. MiXCR was run by TCRdb on the multiplex PCR reads, yielding one entry per CDR3 protein. The data hold approximately 540,000 distinct CDR3 sequences, with around 12% observed a single time. The time point was: newly diagnosed GD, antithyroid drugs for less than 3 months. PBMC RNA served as the TCR library source. This clonotype showed up many times. Its antigen is unidentified. Study-level results: Investigators studied peripheral blood only, not thyroid tissue.

The same sample was also studied in work on T cells in Graves' hyperthyroidism and ophthalmopathy. As reported in that work: With the HTBI primer set, the TCR CDR3 went through a first round of RT-PCR. Most clonotypes that expanded in the thyroid above 0.001 also showed up in blood.

The chain is built from TRBV11-1 and TRBJ1-1; TRBD1 matches at 8 bases. The specimen comprised peripheral blood mononuclear cells (PBMCs), sampled at new diagnosis, from a patient treated with antithyroid drugs. This clonotype was obtained from a woman aged 30 to 39 with Graves disease. CDR3 amino acids: CASSLGPDREAEAFF. CDR3 bases: TGTGCCAGCAGCTTAGGGCCGGACAGGGAGGCTGAAGCTTTCTTT. The variable domain in full, with the rest retrieved from reference TRBV11-1 and TRBJ1-1, is EAEVAQSPRYKITEKSQAVAFWCDPISGHATLYWYRQILGQGPELLVQFQDESVVDDSQLPKDRFSAERLKGVDSTLKIQPAELGDSAMYLCASSLGPDREAEAFFGQGTRLTVV.